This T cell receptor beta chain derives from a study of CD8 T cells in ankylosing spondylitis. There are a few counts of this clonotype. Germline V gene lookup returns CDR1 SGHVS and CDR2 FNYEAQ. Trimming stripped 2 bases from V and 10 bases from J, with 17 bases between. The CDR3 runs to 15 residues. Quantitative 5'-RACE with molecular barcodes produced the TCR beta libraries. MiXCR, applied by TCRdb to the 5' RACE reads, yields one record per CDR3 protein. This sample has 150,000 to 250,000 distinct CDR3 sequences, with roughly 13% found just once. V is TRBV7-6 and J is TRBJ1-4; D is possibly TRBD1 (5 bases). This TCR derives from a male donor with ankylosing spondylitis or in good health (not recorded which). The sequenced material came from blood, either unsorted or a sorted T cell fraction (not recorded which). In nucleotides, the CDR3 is TGTGCCAGCAGCTTATATGAGACAACGGGGGGAAAACTGTTTTTT. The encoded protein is CASSLYETTGGKLFF.